These 18 T cell receptor beta chains were all obtained from the same sample, sequenced in a study of blood T cell repertoires in COVID-19. Data came from immunoSEQ multiplex PCR; TCRdb stores just in-frame clones and leaves some out. The top ten clones hold 25% to 40% of a sample with about 59,000 clones, around four fifths of them seen once. Input material: peripheral blood. These receptors all stem from a man in his 60s with COVID-19, enrolled during active disease.

The J gene is TRBJ2-1, the V gene TRBV6-5; 10 bases line up with TRBD2. The V segment lost 4 bases and the J segment 2 bases; nucleotides outside the gene matches: 2. CDR3 length: 15 amino acids. Germline V gives CDR1 MNHEY, CDR2 SVGAGI. The CDR3, as DNA: TGTGCCAGCAGTTGGAGCGGGAGGGCCTACAATGAGCAGTTCTTC. Its protein product is CASSWSGRAYNEQFF.

The V gene is TRBV5-6, the J gene TRBJ1-5, with 9 nucleotides matching TRBD1. The CDR3 is 15 residues long. CDR1 SGHDT and CDR2 YYEEEE come from the germline V gene. J was trimmed by 3 bases and V by 4 bases; bases with no gene match: 5. CDR3 residues: CASSTDRGINQPQHF. CDR3 bases: TGTGCCAGCAGCACCGACAGGGGGATCAATCAGCCCCAGCATTTT.

This chain uses TRBV9 with TRBJ1-1, with a weak D call TRBD1 (6 bases). Germline CDR1 reads SGDLS; CDR2 reads YYNGEE. V was cut by 2 bases and J by 10 bases, with 18 bases left in between. This CDR3 has 14 residues. The CDR3 nucleotides are TGTGCCAGCAGCGTCGGCATAGGGGGAAAGGGAGCTTTCTTT. This codes for CASSVGIGGKGAFF.

This chain joins TRBV24-1 and TRBJ2-3; perhaps TRBD2 as D (5 bases). The CDR3 consists of 14 residues. Deletions cut 3 bases from V and 6 bases from J, with 12 bases between. Germline-derived CDR1 and CDR2 are KGHDR and SFDVKD. The CDR3 nucleotides read TGTGCCACCAGTGATCCGCGGCGGGTGGATACGCAGTATTTT. It encodes CATSDPRRVDTQYF.

The chain recombines TRBV7-9 with TRBJ1-6, with 8 bases that match TRBD1. The CDR3 contains 14 residues. V lost 8 bases and J lost 5; bases outside the gene matches: 5. Germline CDR1 reads SEHNR; CDR2 reads FQNEAQ (reference sequence). The CDR3 region has the DNA TGTGCCAGCGGTACAGGGGGAGATAATTCACCCCTCCACTTT. Translated: CASGTGGDNSPLHF.

This chain joins TRBV7-3 and TRBJ1-1; TRBD1 matches 7 bases. The CDR3 sequence is 12 residues long. Germline lookup yields CDR1 SGHTA and CDR2 FQGTGA. The trim removed 4 bases at V and 4 bases at J, leaving 0 bases unmatched. The CDR3 coding sequence is TGTGCCAGCAGCTCAGGGGGCACTGAAGCTTTCTTT. Its protein is CASSSGGTEAFF.

The rearrangement uses TRBV5-1 and TRBJ2-6; D uncertain. Germline V gene sequence: CDR1 SGHRS, CDR2 YFSETQ. The V and J ends lost 6 bases and 1 base respectively, with 11 bases between them. The CDR3 covers 15 residues. The CDR3 reads CASNLQESGANVLTF. CDR3 coding DNA: TGCGCCAGCAACCTTCAGGAATCTGGGGCCAACGTCCTGACTTTC.

The V call is TRBV7-8, the J call TRBJ2-2, with 9 nucleotides matching TRBD1. With 1 base clipped from V and 6 bases from J, the junction kept 9 bases outside the gene matches. This CDR3 comprises 17 residues. Germline CDR1 SGHVS, CDR2 FQNEAQ. DNA of the CDR3: TGTGCCAGCAGCTTAGATGGGACAGGGCGTTCTCCCGGGGAGCTGTTTTTT. It translates to CASSLDGTGRSPGELFF.

CDR3 protein: CASSQDRRLAGPNIQYF. The CDR3, as DNA: TGCGCCAGCAGCCAAGATCGGAGACTAGCGGGCCCAAACATTCAGTACTTC. This sequence joins TRBV4-1 and TRBJ2-4, with 10 nucleotides matching TRBD2. Germline V CDR1 and CDR2: MGHRA, YSYEKL. V was clipped by 0 bases and J by 6 bases; unmatched bases: 8. This CDR3 is built from 17 residues.

There are a few counts of this clone. This rearrangement joins TRBV19 to TRBJ2-1; 8 bases align to TRBD2. Trimming cost V 6 bases and J 4 bases; bases outside gene matches: 8. The CDR3 sequence is 15 residues long. The germline gives CDR1 LNHDA, CDR2 SQIVND (reference sequence). This chain's CDR3 is CASSSGGASYNEQFF. CDR3 bases: TGTGCCAGTAGCTCCGGGGGGGCATCATACAATGAGCAGTTCTTC.

The gene calls are TRBV14 and TRBJ2-3, with TRBD2 matching 11 bases. The CDR3 loop spans 17 amino acids. Germline V lookup: CDR1 SGHDN, CDR2 FVKESK. V shed 3 bases, J shed 4 bases, and the junction held 9 bases outside the gene matches. The CDR3 coding sequence is TGTGCCAGCAGCCACCGAATAGCGGGAGGGCCCTCAGATACGCAGTATTTT. Protein: CASSHRIAGGPSDTQYF.

The V and J genes are TRBV3-1 (or the pseudogene TRBV3-2) and TRBJ1-1; 7 bases are shared with TRBD1. With V trimmed by 5 bases and J by 3 bases, 9 bases remained unmatched. This CDR3 spans 15 amino acids. Germline V gives CDR1 LGHDT, CDR2 YNNKEL (reference sequence). The CDR3 loop reads CASSTRTGKDTEAFF. CDR3 bases: TGTGCCAGCAGCACCCGGACAGGTAAAGACACTGAAGCTTTCTTT.

The J gene is TRBJ1-1, the V gene TRBV2; D is possibly TRBD1 (5 bases). The V gene lost 1 base and the J gene lost 0 bases, with 9 bases spanning the gap. CDR3 size: 15 residues. CDR1 is SNHLY and CDR2 is FYNNEI in the germline V gene. The chain's CDR3 is CASSEVRQMNTEAFF. The CDR3 nucleotides are TGTGCCAGCAGTGAAGTCCGACAGATGAACACTGAAGCTTTCTTT.

This clone has just one count. The gene calls are TRBV25-1 and TRBJ2-3; a possible D gene is TRBD2 (6 bases). The CDR3 extends over 12 amino acids. Germline lookup yields CDR1 MGHDK and CDR2 SYGVNS. V was cut by 6 bases and J by 5 bases, with 9 bases left in between. The CDR3 region has the DNA TGTGCCAGCAGACGGGGGTTAGATACGCAGTATTTT. This sequence encodes CASRRGLDTQYF.

This clone was observed a single time. This chain uses TRBV6-5 with TRBJ1-2; 9 bases match TRBD1. Germline-derived CDR1 and CDR2 are MNHEY and SVGAGI. The V and J ends lost 9 bases and 2 bases, in that order; junction bases with no gene match: 10. The CDR3 runs to 15 residues. CDR3 region: CASNSGTGNNYGYTF. The CDR3 region has the DNA TGTGCCAGTAATTCAGGGACAGGGAACAACTATGGCTACACCTTC.

The V and J genes are TRBV6-5 and TRBJ1-1; TRBD1 is a possible D gene (5 bases). V shed 5 bases and J shed 12 bases, with 16 bases lying between them. Germline V gene data show CDR1 as MNHEY and CDR2 as SVGAGI. This CDR3 region has 12 residues. CDR3 bases: TGTGCCAGCAGTCTGGAGGGGAGGTGGACTTTCTTT. It yields the protein CASSLEGRWTFF.

This clone was seen a single time. The V call is TRBV5-1, the J call TRBJ2-1; D might be TRBD1 (6 bases). Trimming pared 0 bases from V and 8 bases from J, leaving 9 bases between. The CDR3 length is 13 residues. The germline V gene has CDR1 SGHRS and CDR2 YFSETQ. This chain's CDR3 is CASSLVQGHEQFF. CDR3 sequence (DNA): TGCGCCAGCAGCTTGGTACAGGGCCATGAGCAGTTCTTC.

V gene TRBV4-3 combines with J gene TRBJ1-2, with TRBD1 matching 9 bases. The germline V gene encodes CDR1 LGHNA and CDR2 YSLEER. CDR3 size: 16 residues. V trimming: 1 base; J trimming: 2 bases; junction bases outside the gene matches: 5. CDR3 sequence: CASSQVGGQGNYGYTF. The DNA of the CDR3 is TGCGCCAGCAGCCAAGTGGGAGGACAGGGGAACTATGGCTACACCTTC.